The next 5 T cell receptor beta chains were all read from a single sample in a study of metastatic and nonmetastatic thyroid tumors. Among the patients, none had received any treatment before thyroid surgery. TCRdb reassembled clones from the PCR reads with MiXCR. Altogether around 12,000 clones are present, roughly 29% being singletons, with the ten largest covering 15% to 17%. Sequencing was performed on tumor tissue. These receptors originate from a male donor with papillary thyroid cancer or a benign thyroid nodule (not recorded which). Some clones in this sample may be carry-over from other donors' samples.

In its sample, this clone was seen many times. The chain links TRBV10-2 to TRBJ1-2, with D perhaps TRBD1 (5 bases). V lost 5 bases and J lost 6, with 13 bases in between. The CDR3 is 13 residues long. Germline CDR1 reads WSHSY; CDR2 reads SAAADI. The CDR3 DNA reads TGCGCCAGCAGTTTTAACCAGGGACATGGCTACACCTTC. This sequence encodes CASSFNQGHGYTF.

The chain employs TRBV11-3 and TRBJ2-2; D is ambiguous. Trimming shortened V by 4 bases and J by 4 bases, and 1 base separated the two germline ends. Germline V gene lookup returns CDR1 SGHNT and CDR2 YENEEA. This CDR3 spans 11 amino acids. The DNA for the CDR3 is TGTGCCAGCAGCTCCACCGGGGAGCTGTTTTTT. It specifies CASSSTGELFF.

This clone came up many times. A clone one base away is much larger, so this may be a read error. Other nucleotide sequences from this sample produce the same CDR3. The gene calls are TRBV6-2 or TRBV6-3 and TRBJ2-2; 7 bases fit TRBD1. Unmatched junction bases numbered 5, after V lost 9 bases and J lost 4 bases. CDR1 and CDR2 (germline): MNHEY, SVGEGT. The CDR3 spans 13 residues. The CDR3, as DNA: TGTGCCAGTAGGGGGCGGATCACCGGGGAGCTGTTTTTT. Protein: CASRGRITGELFF.

In its sample, this clone is medium-sized (0.01 to 0.1%). The chain is built from TRBV7-8 and TRBJ1-6; D remains unclear. The V end was cut by 5 bases, the J end by 3 bases, with 8 bases between. The germline V gene has CDR1 SGHVS and CDR2 FQNEAQ. This CDR3 comprises 14 residues. Written as DNA, the CDR3 is TGTGCCAGCAGCCAACGGATCTATAATTCACCCCTCCACTTT. Amino acid sequence: CASSQRIYNSPLHF.

This clone has only one observation. The rearrangement joins TRBV20-1 to TRBJ1-5; D not certain. Germline-derived CDR1 and CDR2 are DFQATT and SNEGSKA (reference sequence). The CDR3 covers 13 residues. Trimming took off 1 base at V and 6 bases at J, with 10 bases between the two ends. DNA of the CDR3: TGCAGTGCTAGAGGCGGGGTCAGTCAGCCCCAGCATTTT. Encoded protein: CSARGGVSQPQHF.